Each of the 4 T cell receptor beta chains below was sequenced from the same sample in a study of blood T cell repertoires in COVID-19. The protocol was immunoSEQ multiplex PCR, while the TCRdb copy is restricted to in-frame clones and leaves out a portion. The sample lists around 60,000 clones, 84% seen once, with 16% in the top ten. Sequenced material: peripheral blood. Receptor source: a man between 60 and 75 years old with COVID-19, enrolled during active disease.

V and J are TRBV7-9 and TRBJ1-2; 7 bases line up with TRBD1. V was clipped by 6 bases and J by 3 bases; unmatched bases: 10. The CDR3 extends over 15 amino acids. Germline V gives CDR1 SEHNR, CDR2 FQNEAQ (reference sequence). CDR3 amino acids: CASRTTGTVDYGYTF. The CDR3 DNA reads TGTGCCAGCAGAACAACCGGGACAGTCGACTATGGCTACACCTTC.

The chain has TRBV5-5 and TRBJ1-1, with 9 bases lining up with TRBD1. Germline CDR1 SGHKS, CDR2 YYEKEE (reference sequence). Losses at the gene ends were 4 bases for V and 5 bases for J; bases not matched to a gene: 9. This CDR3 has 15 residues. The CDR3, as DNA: TGTGCCAGCAGCCCCCGGGACAGGGAAAGAACTGAAGCTTTCTTT. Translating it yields CASSPRDRERTEAFF.

The CDR3 is CASRGTGLAGELFF. DNA for the CDR3: TGTGCCAGTAGGGGGACAGGGCTCGCCGGGGAGCTGTTTTTT. V and J are TRBV19 and TRBJ2-2; TRBD1 agrees at 9 bases. V lost 6 bases and J lost 6; bases outside the gene matches: 5. This CDR3 is 14 amino acids long. Germline CDR1 reads LNHDA; CDR2 reads SQIVND (reference sequence).

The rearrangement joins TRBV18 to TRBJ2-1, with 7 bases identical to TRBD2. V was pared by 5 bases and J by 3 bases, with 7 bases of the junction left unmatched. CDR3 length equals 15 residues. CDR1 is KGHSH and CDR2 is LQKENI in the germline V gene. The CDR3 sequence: CASSSGGGSYNEQFF. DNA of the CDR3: TGTGCCAGCTCATCGGGCGGCGGGAGCTACAATGAGCAGTTCTTC.